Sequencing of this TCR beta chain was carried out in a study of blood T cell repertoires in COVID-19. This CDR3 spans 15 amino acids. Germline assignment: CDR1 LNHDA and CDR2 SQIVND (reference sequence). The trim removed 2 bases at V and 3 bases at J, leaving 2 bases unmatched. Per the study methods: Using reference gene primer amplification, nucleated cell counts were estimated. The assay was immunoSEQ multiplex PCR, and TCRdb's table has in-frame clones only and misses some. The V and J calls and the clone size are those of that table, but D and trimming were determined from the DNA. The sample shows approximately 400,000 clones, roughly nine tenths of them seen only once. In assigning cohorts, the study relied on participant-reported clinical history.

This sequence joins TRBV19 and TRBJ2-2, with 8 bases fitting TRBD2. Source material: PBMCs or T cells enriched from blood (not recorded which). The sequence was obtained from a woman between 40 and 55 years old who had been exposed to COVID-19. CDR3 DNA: TGTGCCAGTAGTATACTAGCGGGTCACACCGGGGAGCTGTTTTTT. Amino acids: CASSILAGHTGELFF. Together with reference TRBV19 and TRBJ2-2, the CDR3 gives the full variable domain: DGGITQSPKYLFRKEGQNVTLSCEQNLNHDAMYWYRQDPGQGLRLIYYSQIVNDFQKGDIAEGYSVSREKKESFPLTVTSAQKNPTAFYLCASSILAGHTGELFFGEGSRLTVL.